This TCR beta chain was identified in a study of control samples from healthy donors and cancer patients. Libraries were prepared by immunoSEQ multiplex PCR; TCRdb keeps only in-frame clonotypes and omits some of them. The table shows 100,000 to 150,000 clones, with more than 85% occurring only once. Germline trimming cut 5 bases from V and 5 bases from J; bases unmatched to any gene: 12. CDR3 length: 16 residues. Germline V gene sequence: CDR1 SGHTA, CDR2 FQGNSA. The sequence derives from a man younger than 30 in good health. Input material: blood. The chain combines TRBV7-2 with TRBJ2-7, with 10 bases lining up with TRBD1. The DNA for the CDR3 is TGTGCCAGCAGCATCTCCGCGGGCGGGACAGGGGACGAGCAGTACTTC. Encoded protein: CASSISAGGTGDEQYF.